Each of the 12 T cell receptor beta chains below was sequenced from the same sample in a study of blood T cell repertoires in COVID-19 (dated by TCRdb to the early 2020s). The protocol used for the library was the immunoSEQ multiplex PCR assay. Sourced from immuneACCESS, this table was stored by TCRdb with only in-frame sequences that have V and J called. A share of the clones is absent; for the studies checked, an unresolved V gene accounts for under half, and the remainder has no known explanation. A total of 16,000 or so clones appear in this sample, 80% to 90% of them only once. Clones ranked in the top ten supply 10% of the sample. The specimen sequenced was peripheral blood. The origin of the receptors is a man older than 75 with acute or convalescent COVID-19.

The chain is built from TRBV6-5 and TRBJ2-7, with TRBD1 as a possible D gene (6 bases). CDR3 length equals 13 residues. Looked up from germline, CDR1 is MNHEY and CDR2 is SVGAGI. Between the trimmed V and J ends, which lost 6 bases and 4 bases, there was a span of 13 bases. For the CDR3, the DNA is TGTGCCAGCAGCCAGGGGTCTCGGTACGAGCAGTACTTC. It codes for CASSQGSRYEQYF.

On this clone itself: At one end the junction does not follow the germline gene, possibly because of a read error. This chain uses TRBV2 with TRBJ1-2; TRBD1 matches at 8 bases. CDR1 and CDR2 (germline): SNHLY, FYNNEI. The CDR3 has 14 residues. The CDR3 DNA follows: TGTGCCGGCAGTTCCCAGGGGGCATCGTATGGCTACACCTTC. Protein: CAGSSQGASYGYTF.

V and J are TRBV6-5 and TRBJ1-6, with D maybe TRBD1 (5 bases). CDR3 length: 15 residues. Trimming cost V 5 bases and J 5 bases, with 13 bases left between them. The germline CDR1 and CDR2 sequences are MNHEY and SVGAGI. The CDR3, as DNA: TGTGCCAGCAGTCCGCCGGGGGGAAATAATTCACCCCTCCACTTT. Translated, it gives CASSPPGGNNSPLHF.

In its sample, this clone was seen once. The chain carries TRBV5-1 and TRBJ1-6; maybe TRBD1 (5 bases). Trimming took off 4 bases at V and 10 bases at J, with 12 bases between the two ends. Germline CDR1 reads SGHRS; CDR2 reads YFSETQ. This CDR3 comprises 13 residues. DNA of the CDR3: TGCGCCAGCAGCCAGGGACTCCGGTCACCCCTCCACTTT. Translation gives CASSQGLRSPLHF.

The chain has TRBV6-5 and TRBJ2-1, with 7 bases aligning to TRBD2. Looked up from germline, CDR1 is MNHEY and CDR2 is SVGAGI. V was pared by 7 bases and J by 7 bases, with 13 bases of the junction left unmatched. The CDR3 contains 15 residues. The CDR3 protein is CASIRLADRPNEQFF. CDR3 in DNA: TGTGCCAGCATCCGTCTAGCGGACCGTCCGAATGAGCAGTTCTTC.

The chain carries TRBV3-1 (or the pseudogene TRBV3-2) and TRBJ2-2; 9 nucleotides align to TRBD1. This CDR3 spans 15 amino acids. Trimming at V came to 0 bases and at J to 7 bases, leaving 3 bases not matched to a gene. Germline V gene lookup returns CDR1 LGHDT and CDR2 YNNKEL (reference sequence). The CDR3 here is CASSQEGTGIGELFF. DNA for the CDR3: TGTGCCAGCAGCCAAGAGGGGACAGGGATCGGGGAGCTGTTTTTT.

For this clone: Relative to the germline gene, one junction end is altered; a read error may explain this. This sequence joins TRBV15 and TRBJ1-5; possible D gene TRBD1, 6 bases. Germline assignment: CDR1 LNHNV and CDR2 YYDKDF (reference sequence). The CDR3 totals 15 residues. CDR3 protein: CATRRGPGAGQPQHF. DNA of the CDR3: TGTGCCACCAGGAGAGGACCAGGGGCGGGTCAGCCCCAGCATTTT.

The chain has TRBV3-1 (or the pseudogene TRBV3-2) and TRBJ1-2, with 12 bases aligning to TRBD1. The V gene's germline CDR1 is LGHDT and CDR2 YNNKEL (reference sequence). The junction had 3 bases not matched to a gene; V was cut back by 4 bases and J by 6 bases. This CDR3 comprises 14 residues. Here the CDR3 reads CASSLGTGGDGYTF. For the CDR3, the DNA is TGTGCCAGCAGCCTCGGGACAGGGGGCGATGGCTACACCTTC.

The table lists this clone with a few counts. V usage is TRBV25-1 and J usage is TRBJ1-3; D may be TRBD1 (6 bases). In germline, CDR1 is MGHDK, CDR2 SYGVNS. V lost 7 bases and J lost 3, with 7 bases in between. The CDR3 covers 12 residues. Here the CDR3 reads CASTDSGNTIYF. In DNA form, the CDR3 reads TGTGCCAGCACGGACAGTGGAAACACCATATATTTT.

The rearrangement links TRBV27 to TRBJ1-1; 8 bases line up with TRBD1. Per the germline V gene, CDR1 is MNHEY and CDR2 is SMNVEV (reference sequence). V shed 5 bases, J shed 1 base, and the junction held 3 bases outside the gene matches. This CDR3 region has 14 residues. The CDR3 loop reads CASSPGQGNTEAFF. CDR3 bases: TGTGCCAGCAGTCCCGGACAGGGGAACACTGAAGCTTTCTTT.

The V call is TRBV3-1 (or the pseudogene TRBV3-2), the J call TRBJ1-5, with D unresolved. The germline V and J ends were trimmed by 4 bases and 0 bases, with 10 bases remaining between them. CDR1 and CDR2 (germline): LGHDT, YNNKEL (reference sequence). The CDR3 consists of 15 residues. The CDR3 DNA follows: TGTGCCAGCAGCCCCCGGTTGTATAGCAATCAGCCCCAGCATTTT. Translating it yields CASSPRLYSNQPQHF.

V is TRBV5-1 and J is TRBJ1-1; possibly TRBD1 for D (5 bases). CDR1 is SGHRS and CDR2 is YFSETQ in the germline V gene. The CDR3 runs to 15 residues. Deletions cut 4 bases from V and 6 bases from J, with 19 bases between. The CDR3 region has the DNA TGCGCCAGCAGCAGAGGAGGGGATGATAGCGCTGAAGCTTTCTTT. Its translation: CASSRGGDDSAEAFF. The entire variable domain, with the rest obtained from reference TRBV5-1 and TRBJ1-1, is as follows: KAGVTQTPRYLIKTRGQQVTLSCSPISGHRSVSWYQQTPGQGLQFLFEYFSETQRNKGNFPGRFSGRQFSNSRSEMNVSTLELGDSALYLCASSRGGDDSAEAFFGQGTRLTVV.